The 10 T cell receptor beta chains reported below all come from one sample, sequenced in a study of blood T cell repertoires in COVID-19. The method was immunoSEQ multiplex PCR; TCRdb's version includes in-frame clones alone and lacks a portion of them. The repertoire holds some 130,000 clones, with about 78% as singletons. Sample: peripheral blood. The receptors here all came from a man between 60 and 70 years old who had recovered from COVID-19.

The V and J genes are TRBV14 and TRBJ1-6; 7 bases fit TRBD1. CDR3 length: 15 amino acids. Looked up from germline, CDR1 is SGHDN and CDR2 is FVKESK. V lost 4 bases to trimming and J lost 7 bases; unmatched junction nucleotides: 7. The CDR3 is CASSPDLGGNSPLHF. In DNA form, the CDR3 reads TGTGCCAGCAGCCCCGACCTAGGGGGCAATTCACCCCTCCACTTT. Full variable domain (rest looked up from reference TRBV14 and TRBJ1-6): EAGVTQFPSHSVIEKGQTVTLRCDPISGHDNLYWYRRVMGKEIKFLLHFVKESKQDESGMPNNRFLAERTGGTYSTLKVQPAELEDSGVYFCASSPDLGGNSPLHFGNGTRLTVT.

CDR3 sequence: CASSPQGPDYGYTF. The CDR3 DNA reads as TGTGCCAGCTCACCACAGGGGCCTGACTATGGCTACACCTTC. The chain uses TRBV18 and TRBJ1-2; a possible D gene is TRBD1 (5 bases). The CDR3 has 14 amino acids. The V gene lost 1 base and the J gene lost 3 bases, with 9 bases spanning the gap. CDR1 and CDR2 from the germline V gene are KGHSH and LQKENI.

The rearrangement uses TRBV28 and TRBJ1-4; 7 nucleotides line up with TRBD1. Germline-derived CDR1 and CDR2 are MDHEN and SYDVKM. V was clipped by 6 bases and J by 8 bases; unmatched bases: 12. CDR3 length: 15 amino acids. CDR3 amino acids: CASSDREAFWEKLFF. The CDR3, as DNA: TGTGCCAGCAGCGACAGGGAGGCGTTTTGGGAAAAACTGTTTTTT.

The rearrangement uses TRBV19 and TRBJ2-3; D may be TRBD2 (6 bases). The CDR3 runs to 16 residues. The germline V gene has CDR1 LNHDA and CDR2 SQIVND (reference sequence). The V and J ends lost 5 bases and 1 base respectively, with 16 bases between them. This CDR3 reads CASSEGGAGRTDTQYF. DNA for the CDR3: TGTGCCAGTAGTGAAGGAGGGGCGGGCCGCACAGATACGCAGTATTTT.

The CDR3: CASTQGVGAEAFF. The CDR3 DNA sequence: TGTGCCAGCACCCAAGGAGTAGGCGCTGAAGCTTTCTTT. The V gene is TRBV28, the J gene TRBJ1-1; D is unclear. CDR1 and CDR2 from the germline V gene are MDHEN and SYDVKM. V lost 7 bases and J lost 6, with 15 bases in between. This CDR3 is built from 13 residues.

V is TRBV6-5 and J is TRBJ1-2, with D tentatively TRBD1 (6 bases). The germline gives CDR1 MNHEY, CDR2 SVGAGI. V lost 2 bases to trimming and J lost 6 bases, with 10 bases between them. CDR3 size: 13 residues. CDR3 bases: TGTGCCAGCAGTTACAAACAGGGCCATGGCTACACCTTC. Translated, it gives CASSYKQGHGYTF.

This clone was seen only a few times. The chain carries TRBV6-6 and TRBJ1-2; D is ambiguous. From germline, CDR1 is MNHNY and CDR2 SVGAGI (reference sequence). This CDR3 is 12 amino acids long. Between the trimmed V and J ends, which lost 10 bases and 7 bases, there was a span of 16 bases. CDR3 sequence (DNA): TGTGCCACTCAGGATCCCGTTCGTGGCTACACCTTC. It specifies CATQDPVRGYTF.

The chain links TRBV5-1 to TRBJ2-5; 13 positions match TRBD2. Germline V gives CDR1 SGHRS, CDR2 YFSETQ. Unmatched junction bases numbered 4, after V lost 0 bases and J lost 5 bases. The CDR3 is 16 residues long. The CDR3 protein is CASSLGTSGGSETQYF. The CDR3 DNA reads TGCGCCAGCAGCTTGGGGACTAGCGGGGGTTCGGAGACCCAGTACTTC.

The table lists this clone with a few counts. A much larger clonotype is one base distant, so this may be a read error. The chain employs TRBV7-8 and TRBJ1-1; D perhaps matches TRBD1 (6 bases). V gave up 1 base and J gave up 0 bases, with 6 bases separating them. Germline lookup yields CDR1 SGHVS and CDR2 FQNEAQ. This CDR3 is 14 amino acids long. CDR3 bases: TGTGCCAGCAGCTTAGGGACAGTGAACACTGAAGCTTTCTTT. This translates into CASSLGTVNTEAFF.

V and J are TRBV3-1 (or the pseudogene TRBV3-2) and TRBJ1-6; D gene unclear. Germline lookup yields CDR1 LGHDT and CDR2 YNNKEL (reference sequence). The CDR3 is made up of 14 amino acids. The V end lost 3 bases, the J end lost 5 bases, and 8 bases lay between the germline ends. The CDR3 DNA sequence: TGTGCCAGCAGCCACCACGGGGATAATTCACCCCTCCACTTT. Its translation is CASSHHGDNSPLHF.